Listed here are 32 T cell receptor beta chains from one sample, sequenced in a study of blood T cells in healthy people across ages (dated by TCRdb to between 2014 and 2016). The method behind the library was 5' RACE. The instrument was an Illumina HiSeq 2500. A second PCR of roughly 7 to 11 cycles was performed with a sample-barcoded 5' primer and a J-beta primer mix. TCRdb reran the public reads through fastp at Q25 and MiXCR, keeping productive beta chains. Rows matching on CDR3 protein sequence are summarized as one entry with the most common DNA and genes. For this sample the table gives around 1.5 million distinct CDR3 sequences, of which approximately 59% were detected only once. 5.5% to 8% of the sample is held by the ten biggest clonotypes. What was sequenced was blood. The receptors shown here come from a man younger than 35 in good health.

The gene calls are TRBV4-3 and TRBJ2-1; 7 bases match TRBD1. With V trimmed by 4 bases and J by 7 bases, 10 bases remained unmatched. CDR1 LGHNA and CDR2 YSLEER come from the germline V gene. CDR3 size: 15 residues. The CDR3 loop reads CASSPTWTGLNEQFF. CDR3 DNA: TGCGCCAGCAGCCCGACCTGGACAGGATTAAATGAGCAGTTCTTC.

The CDR3 region is CASSYSWDRGLNTGELFF. Here the CDR3 DNA reads TGTGCCAGCAGTTACTCGTGGGACAGGGGATTGAACACCGGGGAGCTGTTTTTT. The V gene is TRBV6-5, the J gene TRBJ2-2; 10 bases are shared with TRBD1. The CDR3 runs 18 residues. Losses at the gene ends were 0 bases for V and 1 base for J; bases not matched to a gene: 5. Germline lookup yields CDR1 MNHEY and CDR2 SVGAGI.

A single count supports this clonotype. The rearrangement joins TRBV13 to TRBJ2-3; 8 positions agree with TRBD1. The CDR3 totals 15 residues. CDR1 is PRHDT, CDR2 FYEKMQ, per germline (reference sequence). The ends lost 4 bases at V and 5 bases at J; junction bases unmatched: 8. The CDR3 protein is CASSSGQGVQDTQYF. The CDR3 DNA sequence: TGTGCCAGCAGCTCCGGACAGGGCGTGCAAGATACGCAGTATTTT.

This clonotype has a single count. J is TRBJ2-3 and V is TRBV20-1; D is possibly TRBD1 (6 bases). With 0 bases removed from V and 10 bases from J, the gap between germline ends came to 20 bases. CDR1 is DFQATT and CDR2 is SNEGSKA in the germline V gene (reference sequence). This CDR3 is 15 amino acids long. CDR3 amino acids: CSARDLGDRWLAQYF. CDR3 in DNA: TGCAGTGCTAGAGATCTGGGAGACAGGTGGCTCGCGCAGTATTTT.

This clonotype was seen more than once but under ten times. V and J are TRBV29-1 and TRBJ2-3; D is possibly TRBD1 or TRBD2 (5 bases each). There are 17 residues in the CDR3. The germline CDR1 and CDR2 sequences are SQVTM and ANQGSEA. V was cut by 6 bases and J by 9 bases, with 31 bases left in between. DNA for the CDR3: TGCAGCGTACCCAGCACGGGGCTAATCCTCGCTGATCCCACGCAGTATTTT. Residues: CSVPSTGLILADPTQYF.

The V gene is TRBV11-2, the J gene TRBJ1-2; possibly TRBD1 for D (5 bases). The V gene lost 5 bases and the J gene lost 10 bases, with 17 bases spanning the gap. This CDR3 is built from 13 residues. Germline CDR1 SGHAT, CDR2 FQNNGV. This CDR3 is CASSPGPRQDYTF. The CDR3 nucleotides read TGTGCCAGCAGCCCGGGACCACGGCAAGACTACACCTTC.

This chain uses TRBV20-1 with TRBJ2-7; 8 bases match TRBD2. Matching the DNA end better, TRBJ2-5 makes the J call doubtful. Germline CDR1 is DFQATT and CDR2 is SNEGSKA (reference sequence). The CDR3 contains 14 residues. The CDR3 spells CSARVTSGRETQYF. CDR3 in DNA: TGCAGTGCTAGAGTTACTAGCGGAAGAGAGACCCAGTACTTC.

The CDR3 nucleotides are TGTGCCAGCGGACAGACTGGAAACACCATATATTTT. It translates to CASGQTGNTIYF. The V call is TRBV12-3 or TRBV12-4, the J call TRBJ1-3; possible D gene TRBD1, 6 bases. CDR3 length: 12 amino acids. Trimming stripped 8 bases from V and 2 bases from J, with 7 bases between.

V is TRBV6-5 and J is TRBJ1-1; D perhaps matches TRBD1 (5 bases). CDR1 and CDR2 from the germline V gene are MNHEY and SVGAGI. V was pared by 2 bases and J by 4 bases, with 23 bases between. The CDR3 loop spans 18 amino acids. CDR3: CASSYRAPLRDGGTEAFF. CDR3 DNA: TGTGCCAGCAGTTACCGAGCCCCTCTTCGGGACGGGGGCACTGAAGCTTTCTTT.

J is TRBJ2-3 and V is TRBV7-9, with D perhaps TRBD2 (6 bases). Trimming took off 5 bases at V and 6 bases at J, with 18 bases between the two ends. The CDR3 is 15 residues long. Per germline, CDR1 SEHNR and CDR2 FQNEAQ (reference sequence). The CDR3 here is CASSPYRPGADTQYF. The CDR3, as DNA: TGTGCCAGCAGCCCATACAGGCCGGGAGCGGATACGCAGTATTTT.

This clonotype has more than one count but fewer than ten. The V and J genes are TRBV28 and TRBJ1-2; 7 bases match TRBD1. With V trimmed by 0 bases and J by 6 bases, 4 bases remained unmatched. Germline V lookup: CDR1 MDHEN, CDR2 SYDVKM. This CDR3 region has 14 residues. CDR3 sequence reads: CASSLWATGHGYTF. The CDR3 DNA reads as TGTGCCAGCAGTTTATGGGCGACAGGGCATGGCTACACCTTC.

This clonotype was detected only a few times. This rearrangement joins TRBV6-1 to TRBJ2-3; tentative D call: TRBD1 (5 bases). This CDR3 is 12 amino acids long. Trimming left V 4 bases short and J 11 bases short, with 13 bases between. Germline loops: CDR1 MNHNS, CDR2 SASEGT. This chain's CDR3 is CASSGTWGKQYF. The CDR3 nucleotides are TGTGCCAGCAGTGGGACATGGGGTAAGCAGTATTTT.

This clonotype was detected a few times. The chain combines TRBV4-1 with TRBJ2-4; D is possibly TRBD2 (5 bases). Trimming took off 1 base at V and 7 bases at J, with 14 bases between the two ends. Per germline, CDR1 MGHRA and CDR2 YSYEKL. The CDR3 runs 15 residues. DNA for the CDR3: TGCGCCAGCAGCCAAGGGATTGTGACGGGGAACATTCAGTACTTC. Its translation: CASSQGIVTGNIQYF.

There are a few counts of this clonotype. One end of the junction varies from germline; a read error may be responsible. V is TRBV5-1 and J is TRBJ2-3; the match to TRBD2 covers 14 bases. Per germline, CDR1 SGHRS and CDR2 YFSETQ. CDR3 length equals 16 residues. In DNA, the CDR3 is TGTGCCAGCAGCTTGGGACTAGCGGGAGACACAGATACGCAGTATTTT. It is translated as CASSLGLAGDTDTQYF.

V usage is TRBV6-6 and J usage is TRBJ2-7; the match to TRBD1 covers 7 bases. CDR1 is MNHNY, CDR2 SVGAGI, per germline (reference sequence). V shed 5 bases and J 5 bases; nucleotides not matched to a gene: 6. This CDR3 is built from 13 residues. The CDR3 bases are TGTGCCAGCAGTCCGACAGGGTACCACGAGCAGTACTTC. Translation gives CASSPTGYHEQYF.

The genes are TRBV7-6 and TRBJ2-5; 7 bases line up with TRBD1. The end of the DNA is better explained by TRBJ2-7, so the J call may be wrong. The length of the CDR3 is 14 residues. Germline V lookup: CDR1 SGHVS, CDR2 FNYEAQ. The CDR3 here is CASSINRGTYEQYF. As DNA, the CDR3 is TGTGCCAGCAGCATCAACAGGGGTACCTACGAGCAGTACTTC.

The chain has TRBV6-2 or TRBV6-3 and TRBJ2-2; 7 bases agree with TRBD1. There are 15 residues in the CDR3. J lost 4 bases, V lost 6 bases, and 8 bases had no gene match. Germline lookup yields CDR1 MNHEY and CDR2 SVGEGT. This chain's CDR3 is CASSYVQGSTGELFF. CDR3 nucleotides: TGTGCCAGCAGCTACGTACAGGGGAGCACCGGGGAGCTGTTTTTT.

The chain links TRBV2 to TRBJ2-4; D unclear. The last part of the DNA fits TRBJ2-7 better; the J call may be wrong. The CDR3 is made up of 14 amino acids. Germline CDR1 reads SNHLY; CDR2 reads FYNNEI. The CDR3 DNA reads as TGTGCCAGCAGTGAAAGCGAGAATACCTACGAGCAGTACTTC. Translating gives CASSESENTYEQYF.

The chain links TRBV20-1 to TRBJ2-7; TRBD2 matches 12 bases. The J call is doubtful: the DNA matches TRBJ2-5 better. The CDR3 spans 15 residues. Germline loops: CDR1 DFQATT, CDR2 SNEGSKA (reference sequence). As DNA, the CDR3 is TGCAGTGCTCCTGGGACTAGCGGGTACAAAGAGACCCAGTACTTC. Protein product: CSAPGTSGYKETQYF.

The CDR3, as DNA: TGTGCCAGTCGGACTAGCGGGGGGGCCCCCTACAATGAGCAGTTCTTC. This translates into CASRTSGGAPYNEQFF. This sequence joins TRBV7-2 and TRBJ2-1, with TRBD2 identical over 15 bases. With 9 bases clipped from V and 2 bases from J, the junction kept 5 bases outside the gene matches. Germline V gene sequence: CDR1 SGHTA, CDR2 FQGNSA. This CDR3 contains 16 residues.

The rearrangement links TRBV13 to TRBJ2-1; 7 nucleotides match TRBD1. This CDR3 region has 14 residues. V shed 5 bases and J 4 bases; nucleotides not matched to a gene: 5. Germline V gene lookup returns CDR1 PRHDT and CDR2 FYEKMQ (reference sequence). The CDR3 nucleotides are TGTGCCAGCAGCGAGCACAGGGGTTACAATGAGCAGTTCTTC. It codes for CASSEHRGYNEQFF.

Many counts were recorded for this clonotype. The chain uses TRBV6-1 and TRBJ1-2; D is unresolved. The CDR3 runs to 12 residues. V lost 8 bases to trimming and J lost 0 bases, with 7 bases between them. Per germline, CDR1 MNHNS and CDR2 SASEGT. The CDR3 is CASGRTNYGYTF. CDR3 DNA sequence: TGTGCCAGCGGCCGGACTAACTATGGCTACACCTTC.

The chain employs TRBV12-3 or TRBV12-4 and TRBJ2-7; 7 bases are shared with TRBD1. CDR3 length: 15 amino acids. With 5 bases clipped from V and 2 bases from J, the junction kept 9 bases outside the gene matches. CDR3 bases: TGTGCCAGCAGTGGGTCGACAGGGTCCCCCTACGAGCAGTACTTC. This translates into CASSGSTGSPYEQYF.

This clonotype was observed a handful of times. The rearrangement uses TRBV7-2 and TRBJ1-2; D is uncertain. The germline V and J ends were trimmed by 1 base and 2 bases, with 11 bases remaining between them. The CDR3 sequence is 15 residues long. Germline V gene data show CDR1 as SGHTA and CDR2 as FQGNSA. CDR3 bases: TGTGCCAGCAGCTTAGTGGCCTCCCAAAACTATGGCTACACCTTC. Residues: CASSLVASQNYGYTF.

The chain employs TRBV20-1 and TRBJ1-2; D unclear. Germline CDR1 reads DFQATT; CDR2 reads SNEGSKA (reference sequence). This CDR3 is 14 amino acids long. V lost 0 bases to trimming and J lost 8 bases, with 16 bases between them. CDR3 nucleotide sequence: TGCAGTGCTAGAGATCTTGGCGTTTGGGCAGGCTACACCTTC. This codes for CSARDLGVWAGYTF.

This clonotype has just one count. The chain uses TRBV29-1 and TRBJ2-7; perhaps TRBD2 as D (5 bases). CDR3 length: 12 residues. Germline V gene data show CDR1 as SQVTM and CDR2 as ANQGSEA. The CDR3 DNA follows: TGCAGTGCTGAGGGCAGGAAGGAAGAGCAGTACTTC. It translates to CSAEGRKEEQYF.

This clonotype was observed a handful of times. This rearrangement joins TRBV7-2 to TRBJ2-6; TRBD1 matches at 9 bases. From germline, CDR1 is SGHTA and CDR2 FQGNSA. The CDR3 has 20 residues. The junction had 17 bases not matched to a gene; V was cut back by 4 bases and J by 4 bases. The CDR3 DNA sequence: TGTGCCAGCAGCTCATCCACCGGGACAGGGATAGTTTTGGGGGCCAACGTCCTGACTTTC. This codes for CASSSSTGTGIVLGANVLTF. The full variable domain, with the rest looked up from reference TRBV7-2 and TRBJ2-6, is GAGVSQSPSNKVTEKGKDVELRCDPISGHTALYWYRQSLGQGLEFLIYFQGNSAPDKSGLPSDRFSAERTGGSVSTLTIQRTQQEDSAVYLCASSSSTGTGIVLGANVLTFGAGSRLTVL.

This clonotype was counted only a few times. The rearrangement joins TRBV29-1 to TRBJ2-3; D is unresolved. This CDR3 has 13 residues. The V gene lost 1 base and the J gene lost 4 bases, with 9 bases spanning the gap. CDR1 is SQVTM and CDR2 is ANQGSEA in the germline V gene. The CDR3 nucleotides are TGCAGCGTTGAAGTGGTCAGAGCAGATACGCAGTATTTT. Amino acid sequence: CSVEVVRADTQYF.

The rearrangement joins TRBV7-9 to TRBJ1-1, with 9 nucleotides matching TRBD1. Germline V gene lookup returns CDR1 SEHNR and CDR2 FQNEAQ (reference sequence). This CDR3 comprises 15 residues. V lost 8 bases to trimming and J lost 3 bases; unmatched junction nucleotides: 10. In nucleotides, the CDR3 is TGTGCCAGCCGCTATATACAGGGGGCTCACACTGAAGCTTTCTTT. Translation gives CASRYIQGAHTEAFF. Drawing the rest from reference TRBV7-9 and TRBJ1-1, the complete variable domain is DTGVSQNPRHKITKRGQNVTFRCDPISEHNRLYWYRQTLGQGPEFLTYFQNEAQLEKSRLLSDRFSAERPKGSFSTLEIQRTEQGDSAMYLCASRYIQGAHTEAFFGQGTRLTVV.

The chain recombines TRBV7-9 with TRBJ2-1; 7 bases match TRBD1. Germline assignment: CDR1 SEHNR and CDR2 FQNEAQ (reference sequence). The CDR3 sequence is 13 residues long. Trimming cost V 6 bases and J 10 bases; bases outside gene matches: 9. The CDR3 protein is CASSSGQVSEQFF. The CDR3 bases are TGTGCCAGCAGTTCAGGACAGGTCAGCGAGCAGTTCTTC.

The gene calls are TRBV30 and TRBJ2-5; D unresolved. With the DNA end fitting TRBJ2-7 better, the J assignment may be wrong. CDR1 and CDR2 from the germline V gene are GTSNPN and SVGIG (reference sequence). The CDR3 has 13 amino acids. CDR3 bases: TGTGCCTGGAGTCTGGGCAATCACTACGAGCAGTACTTC. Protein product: CAWSLGNHYEQYF.

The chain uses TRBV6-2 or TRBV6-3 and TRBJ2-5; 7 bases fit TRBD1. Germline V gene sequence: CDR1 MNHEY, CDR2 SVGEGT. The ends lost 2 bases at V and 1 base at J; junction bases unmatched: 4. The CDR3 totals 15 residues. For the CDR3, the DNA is TGTGCCAGCAGTTACACCGACAGGGTCCAAGAGACCCAGTACTTC. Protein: CASSYTDRVQETQYF.